The next 8 T cell receptor beta chains were all read from a single sample in a study of T cell responses to AZD1222 COVID-19 vaccine. Method: immunoSEQ multiplex PCR; TCRdb's copy keeps in-frame clones and lacks some. The sample carries some 110,000 clones, 86% recorded once. This sample comprised peripheral blood, obtained 28 days after the second dose of the MenACWY control vaccine. These receptors were collected from an adult who received the MenACWY meningococcal vaccine as a control.

The CDR3 protein is CAISGYGGSNQPQHF. The CDR3 DNA sequence: TGTGCCATCAGTGGGTATGGGGGGAGCAATCAGCCCCAGCATTTT. V usage is TRBV10-3 and J usage is TRBJ1-5; TRBD1 might be the D (5 bases). Germline values: CDR1 ENHRY, CDR2 SYGVKD. Trimming removed 4 bases at V and 1 base at J, with 11 bases between. The CDR3 runs 15 residues.

The chain combines TRBV19 with TRBJ1-1, with 9 bases identical to TRBD1. Looked up from germline, CDR1 is LNHDA and CDR2 is SQIVND (reference sequence). The CDR3 consists of 17 residues. J was trimmed by 0 bases and V by 7 bases; bases with no gene match: 12. The CDR3 region is CASTKTGQGTLNTEAFF. The CDR3 DNA reads as TGTGCCAGTACCAAAACGGGACAGGGTACATTGAACACTGAAGCTTTCTTT.

The gene calls are TRBV20-1 and TRBJ2-3, with TRBD1 matching 9 bases. J lost 12 bases, V lost 3 bases, and 7 bases had no gene match. Germline V CDR1 and CDR2: DFQATT, SNEGSKA (reference sequence). The CDR3 has 12 amino acids. The CDR3 reads CSASPRDREQYF. The CDR3 DNA follows: TGCAGTGCTAGTCCCCGGGACAGGGAACAGTATTTT.

The chain joins TRBV7-2 to TRBJ2-5; 8 nucleotides align to TRBD1. With V trimmed by 5 bases and J by 4 bases, 3 bases remained unmatched. This CDR3 contains 13 residues. Germline CDR1 is SGHTA and CDR2 is FQGNSA. The CDR3 loop is CASSLGQGETQYF. DNA for the CDR3: TGTGCCAGCAGCCTTGGACAGGGAGAGACCCAGTACTTC.

The genes are TRBV29-1 and TRBJ2-7; TRBD1 might be the D (6 bases). CDR1 and CDR2 (germline): SQVTM, ANQGSEA. This CDR3 has 14 amino acids. V lost 0 bases and J lost 2, with 11 bases in between. The CDR3 reads CSVEDRTVTYEQYF. The CDR3, as DNA: TGCAGCGTTGAAGACCGGACAGTTACCTACGAGCAGTACTTC.

The chain is built from TRBV19 and TRBJ2-2; 9 bases line up with TRBD1. Trimming cost V 4 bases and J 8 bases; bases outside gene matches: 11. The CDR3 runs to 16 residues. CDR1 LNHDA and CDR2 SQIVND come from the germline V gene (reference sequence). CDR3: CASSKSGTGIVGELFF. CDR3 sequence (DNA): TGTGCCAGTAGTAAATCCGGGACAGGGATTGTGGGGGAGCTGTTTTTT.

This chain connects TRBV5-1 to TRBJ1-6; TRBD1 is a possible D gene (6 bases). Between the trimmed V and J ends, which lost 7 bases and 7 bases, there was a span of 18 bases. The V gene's germline CDR1 is SGHRS and CDR2 YFSETQ. The CDR3 contains 15 residues. The CDR3: CASAQVDSRNSPLHF. The CDR3 DNA reads TGCGCCAGCGCCCAAGTGGACAGTAGGAATTCACCCCTCCACTTT.

The V gene is TRBV7-9, the J gene TRBJ1-4; D is possibly TRBD1 (5 bases). V shed 5 bases and J shed 0 bases, with 22 bases lying between them. Germline values: CDR1 SEHNR, CDR2 FQNEAQ (reference sequence). The CDR3 length is 19 residues. Here the CDR3 reads CASSLLGHGTPTTNEKLFF. The CDR3 DNA reads as TGTGCCAGCAGCCTCCTGGGGCACGGAACTCCTACAACTAATGAAAAACTGTTTTTT.